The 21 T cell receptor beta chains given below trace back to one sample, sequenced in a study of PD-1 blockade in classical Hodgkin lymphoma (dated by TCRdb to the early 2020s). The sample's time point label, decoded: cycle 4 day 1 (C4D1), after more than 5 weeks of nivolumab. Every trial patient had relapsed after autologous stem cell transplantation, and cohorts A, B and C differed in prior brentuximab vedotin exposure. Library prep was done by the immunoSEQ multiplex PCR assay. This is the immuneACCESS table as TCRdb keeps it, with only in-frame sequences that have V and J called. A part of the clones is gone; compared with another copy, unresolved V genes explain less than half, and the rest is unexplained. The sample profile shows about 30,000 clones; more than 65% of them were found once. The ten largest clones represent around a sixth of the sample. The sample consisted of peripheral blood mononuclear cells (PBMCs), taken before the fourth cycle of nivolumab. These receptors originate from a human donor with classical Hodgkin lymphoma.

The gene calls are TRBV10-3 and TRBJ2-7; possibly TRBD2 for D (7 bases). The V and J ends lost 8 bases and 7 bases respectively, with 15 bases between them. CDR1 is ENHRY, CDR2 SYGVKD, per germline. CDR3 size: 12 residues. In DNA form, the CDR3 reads TGTGCCATCCGGGGGGCGCGATGGGAGCAGTACTTC. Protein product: CAIRGARWEQYF.

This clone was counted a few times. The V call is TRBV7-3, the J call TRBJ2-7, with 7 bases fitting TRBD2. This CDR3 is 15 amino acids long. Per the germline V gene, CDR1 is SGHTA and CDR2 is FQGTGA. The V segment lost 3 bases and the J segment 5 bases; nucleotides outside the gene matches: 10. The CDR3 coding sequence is TGTGCCAGCAGCTTGGGGGAGGGGAGTGCGGACGAGCAGTACTTC. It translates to CASSLGEGSADEQYF.

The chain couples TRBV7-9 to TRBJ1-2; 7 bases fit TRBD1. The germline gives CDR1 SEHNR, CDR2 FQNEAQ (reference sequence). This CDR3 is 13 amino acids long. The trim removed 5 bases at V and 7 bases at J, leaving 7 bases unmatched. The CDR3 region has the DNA TGTGCCAGCAGCCCTAGGGGGCGGAGTGGCTACACCTTC. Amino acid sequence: CASSPRGRSGYTF.

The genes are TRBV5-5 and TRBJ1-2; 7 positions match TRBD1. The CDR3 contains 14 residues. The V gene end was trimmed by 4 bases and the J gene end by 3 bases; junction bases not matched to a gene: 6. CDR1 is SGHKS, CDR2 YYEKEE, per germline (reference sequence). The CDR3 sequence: CASSTGALDYGYTF. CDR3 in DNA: TGTGCCAGCAGCACAGGGGCGCTGGACTATGGCTACACCTTC.

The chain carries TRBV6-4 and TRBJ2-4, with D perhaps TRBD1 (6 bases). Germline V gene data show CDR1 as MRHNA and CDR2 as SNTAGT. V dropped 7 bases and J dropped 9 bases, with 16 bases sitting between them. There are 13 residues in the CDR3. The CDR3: CASIIDRRGIQYF. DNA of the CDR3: TGTGCCAGCATTATCGACAGGCGAGGCATTCAGTACTTC.

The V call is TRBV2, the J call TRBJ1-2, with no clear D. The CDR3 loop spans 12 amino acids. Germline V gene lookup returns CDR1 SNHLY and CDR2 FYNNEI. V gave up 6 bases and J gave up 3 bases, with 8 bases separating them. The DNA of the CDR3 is TGTGCCAGCAGAGAGGAGGACTATGGCTACACCTTC. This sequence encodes CASREEDYGYTF.

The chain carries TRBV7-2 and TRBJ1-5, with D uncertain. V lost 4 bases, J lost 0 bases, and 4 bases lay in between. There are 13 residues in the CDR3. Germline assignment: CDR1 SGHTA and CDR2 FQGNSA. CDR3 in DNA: TGTGCCAGCAGCTATCATAGCAATCAGCCCCAGCATTTT. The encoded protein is CASSYHSNQPQHF. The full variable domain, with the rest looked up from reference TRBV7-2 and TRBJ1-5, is GAGVSQSPSNKVTEKGKDVELRCDPISGHTALYWYRQSLGQGLEFLIYFQGNSAPDKSGLPSDRFSAERTGGSVSTLTIQRTQQEDSAVYLCASSYHSNQPQHFGDGTRLSIL.

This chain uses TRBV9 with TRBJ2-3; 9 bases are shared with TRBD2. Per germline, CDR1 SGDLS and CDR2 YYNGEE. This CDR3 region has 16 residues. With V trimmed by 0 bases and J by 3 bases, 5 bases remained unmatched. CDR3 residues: CASSVEGAGGTDTQYF. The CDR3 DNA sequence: TGTGCCAGCAGCGTAGAGGGAGCGGGGGGTACAGATACGCAGTATTTT.

The CDR3 DNA sequence: TGCGCCAGCAGCTTGGGTAGCAGACCGAACACCGGGGAGCTGTTTTTT. It specifies CASSLGSRPNTGELFF. V gene TRBV5-1 combines with J gene TRBJ2-2; no reliable D call. Trimming took off 0 bases at V and 0 bases at J, with 9 bases between the two ends. The CDR3 contains 16 residues. Germline assignment: CDR1 SGHRS and CDR2 YFSETQ.

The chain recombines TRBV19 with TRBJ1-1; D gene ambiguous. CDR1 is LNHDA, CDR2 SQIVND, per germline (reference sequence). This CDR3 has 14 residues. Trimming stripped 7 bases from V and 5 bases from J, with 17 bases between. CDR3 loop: CASTGWLSGTEAFF. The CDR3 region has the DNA TGTGCCAGTACAGGTTGGTTGAGCGGGACTGAAGCTTTCTTT. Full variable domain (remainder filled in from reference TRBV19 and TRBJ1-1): DGGITQSPKYLFRKEGQNVTLSCEQNLNHDAMYWYRQDPGQGLRLIYYSQIVNDFQKGDIAEGYSVSREKKESFPLTVTSAQKNPTAFYLCASTGWLSGTEAFFGQGTRLTVV.

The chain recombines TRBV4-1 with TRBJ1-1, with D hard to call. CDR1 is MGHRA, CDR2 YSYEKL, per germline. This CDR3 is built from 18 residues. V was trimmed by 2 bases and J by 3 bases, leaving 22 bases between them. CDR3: CASSQSPPVGYRDTEAFF. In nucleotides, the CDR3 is TGCGCCAGCAGCCAATCCCCTCCGGTCGGGTACCGAGACACTGAAGCTTTCTTT.

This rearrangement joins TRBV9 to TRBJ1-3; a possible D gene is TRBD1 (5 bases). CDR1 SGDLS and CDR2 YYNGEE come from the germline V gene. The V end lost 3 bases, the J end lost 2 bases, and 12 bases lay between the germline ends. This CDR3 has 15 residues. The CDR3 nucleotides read TGTGCCAGCAGCGAGGTCGACAGCCCTGGAAACACCATATATTTT. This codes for CASSEVDSPGNTIYF. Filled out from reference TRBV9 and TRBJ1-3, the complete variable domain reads DSGVTQTPKHLITATGQRVTLRCSPRSGDLSVYWYQQSLDQGLQFLIQYYNGEERAKGNILERFSAQQFPDLHSELNLSSLELGDSALYFCASSEVDSPGNTIYFGEGSWLTVV.

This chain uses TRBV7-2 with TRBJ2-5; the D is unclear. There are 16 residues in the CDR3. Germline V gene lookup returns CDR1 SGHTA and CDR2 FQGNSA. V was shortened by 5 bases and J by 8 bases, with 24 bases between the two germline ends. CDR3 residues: CASSPRRSAEFTTQYF. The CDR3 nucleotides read TGTGCCAGCAGCCCCCGGCGGAGCGCTGAGTTTACCACCCAGTACTTC.

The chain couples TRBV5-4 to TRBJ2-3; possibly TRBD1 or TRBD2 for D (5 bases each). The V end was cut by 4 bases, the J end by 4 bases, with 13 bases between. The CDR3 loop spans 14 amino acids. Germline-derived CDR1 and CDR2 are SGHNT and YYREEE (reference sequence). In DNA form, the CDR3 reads TGTGCCAGCAGCCCCTCAGGGACGGCAGATACGCAGTATTTT. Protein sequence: CASSPSGTADTQYF.

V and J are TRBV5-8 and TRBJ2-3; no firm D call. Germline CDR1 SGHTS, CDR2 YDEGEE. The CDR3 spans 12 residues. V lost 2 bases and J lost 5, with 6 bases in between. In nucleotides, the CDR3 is TGTGCCAGCAGCTTACACCGAGATACGCAGTATTTT. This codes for CASSLHRDTQYF.

CDR3 DNA sequence: TGTGCCAGCTCACCCCTCAAGGCACTTCGGGACAGTAATGGCTACACCTTC. Translation gives CASSPLKALRDSNGYTF. The gene calls are TRBV18 and TRBJ1-2, with 7 bases matching TRBD1. This CDR3 spans 17 amino acids. Unmatched junction bases numbered 16, after V lost 3 bases and J lost 6 bases. Germline lookup yields CDR1 KGHSH and CDR2 LQKENI.

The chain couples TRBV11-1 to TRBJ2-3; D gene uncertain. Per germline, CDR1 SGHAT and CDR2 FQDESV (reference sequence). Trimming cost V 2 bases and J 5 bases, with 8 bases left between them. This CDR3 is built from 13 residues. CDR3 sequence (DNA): TGTGCCAGCAGCTTAATGGGGAAAGATACGCAGTATTTT. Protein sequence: CASSLMGKDTQYF.

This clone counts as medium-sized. The CDR3 DNA reads as TGTGCCAGCAGTGAATCGGGGAGCTCCTACAATGAGCAGTTCTTC. Its translation: CASSESGSSYNEQFF. The chain couples TRBV2 to TRBJ2-1, with D perhaps matching TRBD2 (5 bases). The CDR3 consists of 15 residues. V lost 2 bases and J 0 bases, leaving 8 bases between the germline ends. Germline lookup yields CDR1 SNHLY and CDR2 FYNNEI.

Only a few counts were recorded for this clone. DNA of the CDR3: TGTGCCAGCAGTTACCCAGGCGGGGAGCTGTTTTTT. It translates to CASSYPGGELFF. The chain employs TRBV27 and TRBJ2-2; the D is unclear. This CDR3 is built from 12 residues. Germline V lookup: CDR1 MNHEY, CDR2 SMNVEV (reference sequence). Between the trimmed V and J ends, which lost 4 bases and 7 bases, there was a span of 7 bases.

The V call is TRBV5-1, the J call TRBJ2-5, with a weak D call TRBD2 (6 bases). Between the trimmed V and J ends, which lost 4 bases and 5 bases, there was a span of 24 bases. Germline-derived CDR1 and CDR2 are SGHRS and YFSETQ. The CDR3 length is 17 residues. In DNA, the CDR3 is TGCGCCAGCAGCCACTCCGGGACTGGGGGGTTTCGGGAGACCCAGTACTTC. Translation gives CASSHSGTGGFRETQYF.

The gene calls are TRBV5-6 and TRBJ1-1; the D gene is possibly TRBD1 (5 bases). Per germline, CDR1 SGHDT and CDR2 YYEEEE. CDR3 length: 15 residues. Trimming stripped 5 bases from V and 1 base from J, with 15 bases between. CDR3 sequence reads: CASRNRQYWNTEAFF. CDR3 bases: TGTGCCAGCAGGAATAGACAGTATTGGAACACTGAAGCTTTCTTT.